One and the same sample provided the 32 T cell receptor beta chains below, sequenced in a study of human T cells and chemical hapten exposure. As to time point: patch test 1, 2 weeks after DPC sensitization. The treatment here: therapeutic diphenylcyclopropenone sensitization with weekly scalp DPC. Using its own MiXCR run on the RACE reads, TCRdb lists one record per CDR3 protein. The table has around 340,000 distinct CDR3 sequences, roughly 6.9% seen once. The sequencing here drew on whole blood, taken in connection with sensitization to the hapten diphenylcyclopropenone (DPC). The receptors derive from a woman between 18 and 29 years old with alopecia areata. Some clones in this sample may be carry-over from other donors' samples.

CDR3 DNA: TGTGCCAGCAGCCAAGTTATTACAGGAAATATGGACATTCAGTACTTC. This sequence encodes CASSQVITGNMDIQYF. This rearrangement joins TRBV3-1 to TRBJ2-4, with D tentatively TRBD1 (5 bases). The V and J ends lost 1 base and 8 bases respectively, with 18 bases between them. The V gene's germline CDR1 is LGHDT and CDR2 YNNKEL (reference sequence). CDR3 length: 16 residues.

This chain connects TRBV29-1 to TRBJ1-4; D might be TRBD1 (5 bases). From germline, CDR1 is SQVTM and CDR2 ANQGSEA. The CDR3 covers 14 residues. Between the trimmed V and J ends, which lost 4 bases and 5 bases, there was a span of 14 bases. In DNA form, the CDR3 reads TGCAGCGTTGGAGGAGGGGCGGAAAATGAAAAACTGTTTTTT. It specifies CSVGGGAENEKLFF.

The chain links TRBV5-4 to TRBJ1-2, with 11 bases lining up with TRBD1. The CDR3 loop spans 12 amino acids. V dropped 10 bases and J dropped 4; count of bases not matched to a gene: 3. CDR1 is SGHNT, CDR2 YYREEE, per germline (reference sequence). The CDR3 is CAGQGAGYGYTF. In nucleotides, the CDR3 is TGTGCCGGACAGGGGGCTGGCTATGGCTACACCTTC.

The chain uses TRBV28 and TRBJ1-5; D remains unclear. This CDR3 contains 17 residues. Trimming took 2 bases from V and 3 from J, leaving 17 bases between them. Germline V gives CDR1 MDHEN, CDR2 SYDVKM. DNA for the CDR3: TGTGCCAGCAGTTTAATTGTTGGGGAGGCCCTCAATCAGCCCCAGCATTTT. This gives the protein CASSLIVGEALNQPQHF.

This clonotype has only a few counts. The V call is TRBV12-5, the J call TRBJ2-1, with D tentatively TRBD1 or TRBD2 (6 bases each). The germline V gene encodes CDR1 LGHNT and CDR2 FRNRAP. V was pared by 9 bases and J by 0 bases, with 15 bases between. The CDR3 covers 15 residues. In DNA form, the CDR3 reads TGTGCTAGCCAGGAGGGGGTAAGCTCCTACAATGAGCAGTTCTTC. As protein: CASQEGVSSYNEQFF.

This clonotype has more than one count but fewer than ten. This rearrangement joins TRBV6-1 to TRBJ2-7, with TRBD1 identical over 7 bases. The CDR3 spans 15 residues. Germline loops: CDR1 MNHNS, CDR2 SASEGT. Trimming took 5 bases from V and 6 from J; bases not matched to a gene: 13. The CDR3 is CASSNDRVRGIEQYF. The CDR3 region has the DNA TGTGCCAGCAGTAACGACAGGGTAAGGGGGATCGAGCAGTACTTC.

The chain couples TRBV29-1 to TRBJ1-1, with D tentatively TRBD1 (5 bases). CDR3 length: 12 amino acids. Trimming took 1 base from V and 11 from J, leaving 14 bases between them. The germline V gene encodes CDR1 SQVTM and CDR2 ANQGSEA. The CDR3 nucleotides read TGCAGCGTTGAAGTTGGCTGGGGGAGGGCTTTCTTT. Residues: CSVEVGWGRAFF.

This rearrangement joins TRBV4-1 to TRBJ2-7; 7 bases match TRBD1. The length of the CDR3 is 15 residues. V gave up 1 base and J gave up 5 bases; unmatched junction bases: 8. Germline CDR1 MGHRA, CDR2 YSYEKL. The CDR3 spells CASSQVEGTVHEQYF. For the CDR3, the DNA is TGCGCCAGCAGCCAAGTCGAGGGGACAGTCCACGAGCAGTACTTC.

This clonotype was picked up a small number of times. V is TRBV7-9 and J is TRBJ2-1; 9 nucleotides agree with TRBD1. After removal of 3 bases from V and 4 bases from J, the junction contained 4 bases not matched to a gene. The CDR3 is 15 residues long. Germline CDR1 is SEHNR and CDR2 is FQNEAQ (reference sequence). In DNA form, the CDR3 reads TGTGCCAGCAGCTTTACAGGGGGCTCGTACAATGAGCAGTTCTTC. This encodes CASSFTGGSYNEQFF. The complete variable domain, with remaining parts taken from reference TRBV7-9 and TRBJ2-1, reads DTGVSQNPRHKITKRGQNVTFRCDPISEHNRLYWYRQTLGQGPEFLTYFQNEAQLEKSRLLSDRFSAERPKGSFSTLEIQRTEQGDSAMYLCASSFTGGSYNEQFFGPGTRLTVL.

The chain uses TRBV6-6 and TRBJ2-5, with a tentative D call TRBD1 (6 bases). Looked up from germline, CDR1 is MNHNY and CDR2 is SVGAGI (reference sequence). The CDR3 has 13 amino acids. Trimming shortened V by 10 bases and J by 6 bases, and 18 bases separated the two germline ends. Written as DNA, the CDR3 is TGTGCCACTGCCCTGGGGGACATGCAGACCCAGTACTTC. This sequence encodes CATALGDMQTQYF.

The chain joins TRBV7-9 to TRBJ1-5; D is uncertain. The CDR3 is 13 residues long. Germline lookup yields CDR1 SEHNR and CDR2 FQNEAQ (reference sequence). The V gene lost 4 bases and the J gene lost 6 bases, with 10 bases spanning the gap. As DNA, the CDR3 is TGTGCCAGCAGCTCTACGGAACTTCAGCCCCAGCATTTT. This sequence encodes CASSSTELQPQHF.

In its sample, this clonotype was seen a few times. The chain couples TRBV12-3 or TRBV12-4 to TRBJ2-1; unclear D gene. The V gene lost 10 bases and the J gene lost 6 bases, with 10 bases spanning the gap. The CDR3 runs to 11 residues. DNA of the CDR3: TGTGCCACTAAGATCCTCAATGAGCAGTTCTTC. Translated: CATKILNEQFF.

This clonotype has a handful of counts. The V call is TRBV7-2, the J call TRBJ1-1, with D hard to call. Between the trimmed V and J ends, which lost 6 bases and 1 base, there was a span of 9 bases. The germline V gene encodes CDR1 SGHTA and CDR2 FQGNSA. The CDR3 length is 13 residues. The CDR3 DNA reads TGTGCCAGCAGTTTTACTTGGAACACTGAAGCTTTCTTT. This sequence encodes CASSFTWNTEAFF.

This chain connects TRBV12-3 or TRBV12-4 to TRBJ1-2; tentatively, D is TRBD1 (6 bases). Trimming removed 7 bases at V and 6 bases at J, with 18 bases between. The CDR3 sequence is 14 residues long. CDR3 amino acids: CASKGEVTFHGYTF. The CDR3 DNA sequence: TGTGCCAGCAAGGGGGAGGTAACCTTTCATGGCTACACCTTC.

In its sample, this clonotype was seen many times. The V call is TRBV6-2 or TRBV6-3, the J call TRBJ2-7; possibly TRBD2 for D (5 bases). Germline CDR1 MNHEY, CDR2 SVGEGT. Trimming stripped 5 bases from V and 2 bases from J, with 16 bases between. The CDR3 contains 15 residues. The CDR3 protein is CASSGILTGTYEQYF. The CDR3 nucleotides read TGTGCCAGCAGTGGGATTCTGACGGGGACCTACGAGCAGTACTTC.

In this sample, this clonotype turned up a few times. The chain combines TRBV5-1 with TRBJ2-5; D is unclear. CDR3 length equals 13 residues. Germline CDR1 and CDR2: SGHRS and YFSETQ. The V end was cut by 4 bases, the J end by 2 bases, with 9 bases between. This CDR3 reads CASSPLDQETQYF. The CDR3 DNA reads TGCGCCAGCAGCCCTTTAGATCAAGAGACCCAGTACTTC.

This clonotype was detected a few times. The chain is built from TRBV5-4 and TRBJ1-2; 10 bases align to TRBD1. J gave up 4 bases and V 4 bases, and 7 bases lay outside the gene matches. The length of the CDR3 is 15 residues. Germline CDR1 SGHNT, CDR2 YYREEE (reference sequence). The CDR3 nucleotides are TGTGCCAGCAGCACCCCTAGGACAGGGGGCTATGGCTACACCTTC. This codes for CASSTPRTGGYGYTF.

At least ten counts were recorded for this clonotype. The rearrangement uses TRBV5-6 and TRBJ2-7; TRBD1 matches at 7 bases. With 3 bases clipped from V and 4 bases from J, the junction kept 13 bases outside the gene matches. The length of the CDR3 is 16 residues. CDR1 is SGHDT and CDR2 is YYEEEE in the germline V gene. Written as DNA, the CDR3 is TGTGCCAGCAGCTCGGGCCCCGACAGGGCTCGGTACGAGCAGTACTTC. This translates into CASSSGPDRARYEQYF.

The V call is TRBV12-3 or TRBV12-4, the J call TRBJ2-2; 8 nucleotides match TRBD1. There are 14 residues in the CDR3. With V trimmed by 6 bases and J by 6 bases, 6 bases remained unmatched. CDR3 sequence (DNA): TGTGCCAGCAGGGCAGGGGGCGCGGCCGGGGAGCTGTTTTTT. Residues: CASRAGGAAGELFF.

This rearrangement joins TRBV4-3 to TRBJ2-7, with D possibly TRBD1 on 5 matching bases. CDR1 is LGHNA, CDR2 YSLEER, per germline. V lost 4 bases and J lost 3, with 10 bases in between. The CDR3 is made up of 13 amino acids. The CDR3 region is CASSLRTNYEQYF. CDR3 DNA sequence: TGCGCCAGCAGCCTGCGGACAAACTACGAGCAGTACTTC.

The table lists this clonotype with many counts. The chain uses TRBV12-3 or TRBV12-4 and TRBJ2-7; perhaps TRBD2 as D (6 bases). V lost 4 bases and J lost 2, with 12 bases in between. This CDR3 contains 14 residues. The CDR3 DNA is TGTGCCAGCAGTTCAATGGGAGGAACCTACGAGCAGTACTTC. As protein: CASSSMGGTYEQYF.

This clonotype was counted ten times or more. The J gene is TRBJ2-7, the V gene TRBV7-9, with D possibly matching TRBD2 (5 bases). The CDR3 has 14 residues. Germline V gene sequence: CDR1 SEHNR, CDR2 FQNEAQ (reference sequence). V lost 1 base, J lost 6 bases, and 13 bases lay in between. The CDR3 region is CASSLVAGSGEQYF. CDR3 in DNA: TGTGCCAGCAGCTTAGTGGCGGGTTCTGGCGAGCAGTACTTC.

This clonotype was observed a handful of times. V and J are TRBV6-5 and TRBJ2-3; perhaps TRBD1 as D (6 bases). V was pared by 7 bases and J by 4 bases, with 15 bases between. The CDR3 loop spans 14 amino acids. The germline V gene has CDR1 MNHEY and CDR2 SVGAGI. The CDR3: CASTRTVASDTQYF. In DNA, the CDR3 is TGTGCCAGCACCCGGACAGTCGCTTCAGATACGCAGTATTTT.

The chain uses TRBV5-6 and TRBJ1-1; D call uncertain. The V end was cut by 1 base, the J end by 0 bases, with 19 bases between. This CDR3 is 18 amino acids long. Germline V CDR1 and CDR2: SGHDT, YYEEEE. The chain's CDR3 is CASSLNSRSATMNTEAFF. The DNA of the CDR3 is TGTGCCAGCAGCTTGAATAGTCGGTCCGCAACCATGAACACTGAAGCTTTCTTT.

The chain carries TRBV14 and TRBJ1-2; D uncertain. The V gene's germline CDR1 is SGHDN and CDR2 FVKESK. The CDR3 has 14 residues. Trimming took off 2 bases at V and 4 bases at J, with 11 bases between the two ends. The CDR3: CASSQISDFYGYTF. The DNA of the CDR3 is TGTGCCAGCAGCCAAATCTCGGATTTCTATGGCTACACCTTC.

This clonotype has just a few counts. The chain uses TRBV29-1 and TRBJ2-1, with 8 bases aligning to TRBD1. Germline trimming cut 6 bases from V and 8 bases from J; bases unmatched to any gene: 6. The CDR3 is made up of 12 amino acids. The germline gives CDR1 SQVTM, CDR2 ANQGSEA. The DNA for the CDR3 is TGCAGCGTATCGGACAGGGCGGATGAGCAGTTCTTC. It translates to CSVSDRADEQFF.

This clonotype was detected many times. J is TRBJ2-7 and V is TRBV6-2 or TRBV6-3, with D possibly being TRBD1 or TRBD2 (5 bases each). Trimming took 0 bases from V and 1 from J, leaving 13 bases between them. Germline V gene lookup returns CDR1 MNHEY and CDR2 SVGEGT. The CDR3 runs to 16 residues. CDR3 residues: CASSYSPGTRSYEQYF. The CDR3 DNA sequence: TGTGCCAGCAGTTACTCCCCGGGGACGCGGTCCTACGAGCAGTACTTC.

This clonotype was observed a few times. The CDR3 DNA is TGTGCCAGCAGCTTAGATTACAAAAACATTCAGTACTTC. Its protein is CASSLDYKNIQYF. The chain links TRBV7-6 to TRBJ2-4; D is ambiguous. From germline, CDR1 is SGHVS and CDR2 FNYEAQ. The CDR3 is 13 amino acids. V gave up 1 base and J gave up 3 bases, with 4 bases separating them.

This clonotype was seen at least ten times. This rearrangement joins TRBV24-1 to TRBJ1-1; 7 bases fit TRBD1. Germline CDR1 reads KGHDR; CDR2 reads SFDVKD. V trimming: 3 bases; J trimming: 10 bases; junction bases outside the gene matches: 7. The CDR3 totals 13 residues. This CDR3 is CATSDRGQVGAFF. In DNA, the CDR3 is TGTGCCACCAGTGATAGAGGACAGGTGGGAGCTTTCTTT.

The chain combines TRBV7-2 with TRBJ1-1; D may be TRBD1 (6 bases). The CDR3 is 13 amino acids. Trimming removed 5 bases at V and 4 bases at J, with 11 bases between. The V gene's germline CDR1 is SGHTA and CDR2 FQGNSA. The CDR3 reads CASSRTQGTEAFF. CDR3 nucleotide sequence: TGTGCCAGCAGCCGGACACAGGGCACTGAAGCTTTCTTT.

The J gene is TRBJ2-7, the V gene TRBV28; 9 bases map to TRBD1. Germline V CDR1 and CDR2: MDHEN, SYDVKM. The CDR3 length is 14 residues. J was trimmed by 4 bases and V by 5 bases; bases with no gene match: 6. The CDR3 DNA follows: TGTGCCAGCAGTGGGACAGGGACAGGATACGAGCAGTACTTC. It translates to CASSGTGTGYEQYF.

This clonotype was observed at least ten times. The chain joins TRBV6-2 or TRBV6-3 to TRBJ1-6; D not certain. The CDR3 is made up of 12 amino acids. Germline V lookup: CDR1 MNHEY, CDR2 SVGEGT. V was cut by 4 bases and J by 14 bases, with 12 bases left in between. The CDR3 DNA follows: TGTGCCAGCAGTTCGGATCTTTTGACCCTCCACTTT. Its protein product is CASSSDLLTLHF.